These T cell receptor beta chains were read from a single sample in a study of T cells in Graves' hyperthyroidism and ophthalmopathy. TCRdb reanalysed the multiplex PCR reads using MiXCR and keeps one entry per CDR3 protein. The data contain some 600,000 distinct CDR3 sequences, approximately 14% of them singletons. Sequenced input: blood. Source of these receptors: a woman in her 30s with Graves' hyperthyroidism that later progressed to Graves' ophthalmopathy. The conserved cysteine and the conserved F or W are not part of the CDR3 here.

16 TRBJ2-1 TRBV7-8 ASRFGLAGVPSGNEQF
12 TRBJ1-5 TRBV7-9 ASSSGQGLQPQH
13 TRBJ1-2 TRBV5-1 ASSPYGTEDYGYT
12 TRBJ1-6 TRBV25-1 ASSELVRNSPLH
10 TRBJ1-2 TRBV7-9 ASSLGTGLYT
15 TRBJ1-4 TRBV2 ASSEDLAGVANEKLF
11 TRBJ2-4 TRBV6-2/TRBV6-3 ASKGFSKNIQY
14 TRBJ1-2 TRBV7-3 ASSDLGDRGLWGYT
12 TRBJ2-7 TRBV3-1 ASSHQGSAYEQY
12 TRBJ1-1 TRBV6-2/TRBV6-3 ASSYPLENTEAF
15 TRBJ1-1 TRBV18 ASSHNRGTGMNTEAF
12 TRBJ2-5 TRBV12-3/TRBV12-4 ASSNRRGSETQY
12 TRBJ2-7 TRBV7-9 ASSPAGVTHEQY
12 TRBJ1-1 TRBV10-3 AIRSGQTNTEAF
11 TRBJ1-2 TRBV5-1 ASSSDRVEGYT
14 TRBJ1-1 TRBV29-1 SVVVTKRLMNTEAF
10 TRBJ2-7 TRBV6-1 ASSRTGVGPY
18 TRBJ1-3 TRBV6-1 ASSLSAPGTVKTSGNTIY
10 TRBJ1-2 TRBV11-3 ASSLESSSYT
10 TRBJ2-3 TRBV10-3 AIGDSTDTQY
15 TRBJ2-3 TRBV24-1 ATSDPMGREKANTQY
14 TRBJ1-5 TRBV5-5 ASSWDPGSSNQPQH
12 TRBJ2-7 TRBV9 ASSGRDSHYEQY
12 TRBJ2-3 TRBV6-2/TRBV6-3 ASSLLSRGDTQY
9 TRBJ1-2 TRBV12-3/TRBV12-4 ASSRDPVYT
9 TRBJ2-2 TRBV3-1 ASSHSGELF
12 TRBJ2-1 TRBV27 ASTLGGPYNEQF
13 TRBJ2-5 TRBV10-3 ATNSGRALGETQY
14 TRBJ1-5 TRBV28 ASSFFRDRGDQPQH
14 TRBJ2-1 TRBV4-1 ASSQVGGLNYNEQF
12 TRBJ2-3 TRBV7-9 ASSPRSGGDTQY
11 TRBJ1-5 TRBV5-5 ASSINKDQPQH
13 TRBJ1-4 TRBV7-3 ASSFLTMGNEKLF
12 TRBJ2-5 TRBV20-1 SANDQGAIETQY
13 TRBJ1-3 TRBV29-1 SVVESMGTGNTIY
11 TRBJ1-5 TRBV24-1 ATSDASDQPQH
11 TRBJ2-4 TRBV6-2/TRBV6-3 ASSYGGSGIQY
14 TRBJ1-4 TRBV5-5 ASSLLWDRDNEKLF
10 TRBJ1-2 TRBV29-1 SVGMDHPTYT